Described below is a single TCR beta chain sequence and its context. What it binds is not known. This record comes from a study of T cells after yellow fever vaccination. One entry per CDR3 protein, called by TCRdb with MiXCR from the 5' RACE reads. This table holds 500,000 to 650,000 distinct CDR3 sequences, roughly 12% found once. This CDR3 contains 14 residues. From germline, CDR1 is SGHAT and CDR2 FQNNGV. The V end was cut by 0 bases, the J end by 13 bases, with 16 bases between. Points from the study as a whole: Peaking faster, on day 5 versus 15, the secondary response was nonetheless weaker.

The source material was PBMCs, sampled on the day of the yellow fever booster vaccination. The chain recombines TRBV11-2 with TRBJ2-1; D possibly corresponds to TRBD2 (5 bases). The sequence came from a man aged 25-40 years who received the YFV17D yellow fever vaccine. The CDR3: CASSLEASGNDQFF. The CDR3 DNA reads TGTGCCAGCAGCTTAGAGGCGAGCGGTAACGACCAGTTCTTC.